This TCR beta chain comes out of a study of T cell changes during pregnancy in multiple sclerosis. Germline CDR1 SGHDN, CDR2 FVKESK. Trimming cost V 0 bases and J 7 bases; bases outside gene matches: 4. There are 14 residues in the CDR3. This clone was seen a single time. Sequencing used immunoSEQ multiplex PCR; TCRdb keeps in-frame clones, though not all of them. The repertoire has about 39,000 clones, roughly 88% of them found once; the top ten carry around 3.9%. This clonotype originated in a female donor with multiple sclerosis, enrolled in a pregnancy study. This specimen consisted of CD8+ T cells from peripheral blood mononuclear cells, obtained in the first trimester of pregnancy. The rearrangement links TRBV14 to TRBJ1-2, with 8 bases that match TRBD1. The CDR3 here is CASSQERDRSGYTF. CDR3 sequence (DNA): TGTGCCAGCAGCCAAGAGCGGGACAGGAGTGGCTACACCTTC.